This record covers a single T cell receptor beta chain. Antigen unknown. TCRdb's table, derived via immunoSEQ multiplex PCR, lists solely in-frame clones and lacks some. The table has some 130,000 clones, 88% seen once. The sample is drawn from a study of T cell responses to AZD1222 COVID-19 vaccine. The study, taken as a whole, reports: Vaccine-related CD4 TCRs covered spike, predominating at 160-218 and 743-854. As reported, nearly half of all spike-specific TCRs target variant regions that are unmutated. White British ancestry dominated among donors, who included more females, and clonal diversity was possibly underestimated.

CDR1 and CDR2 (germline): GTSNPN, SVGIG (reference sequence). J gave up 3 bases and V 2 bases, and 3 bases lay outside the gene matches. This CDR3 spans 13 amino acids. Specimen: peripheral blood, collected on day 0 of MenACWY control vaccination. The TCR was taken from an adult in good health. This chain uses TRBV30 with TRBJ2-7, with TRBD1 matching 8 bases. The CDR3 DNA follows: TGTGCCTGGAGTAGGGACAGGAGCTACGAGCAGTACTTC. Its translation: CAWSRDRSYEQYF.